A single sample is the source of the 22 T cell receptor beta chains below, sequenced in a study of cytomegalovirus exposure and HLA in healthy donors. Use of 60 Vbeta and 13 Jbeta primers characterized the PCR. Assay used: immunoSEQ multiplex PCR; TCRdb lists only in-frame clones, some missing. The sample yields roughly 140,000 clones, roughly 82% seen once. Specimen: PBMCs. The receptors derive from a woman between 45 and 65 years old in good health and CMV-seropositive.

Concerning this clone: Germline is not matched at one junction end, which may reflect a read error. The chain combines TRBV7-9 with TRBJ2-7; D may be TRBD1 (5 bases). The germline V gene has CDR1 SEHNR and CDR2 FQNEAQ (reference sequence). This CDR3 contains 14 residues. For the CDR3, the DNA is TGTTCCAGCAGCTTAGAGTGGGGCGGCGGCGAGCAGTACTTC. It translates to CSSSLEWGGGEQYF.

This chain joins TRBV15 and TRBJ2-3; 10 nucleotides align to TRBD2. The CDR3 is made up of 15 amino acids. CDR1 is LNHNV, CDR2 YYDKDF, per germline (reference sequence). J lost 5 bases, V lost 1 base, and 3 bases had no gene match. CDR3 nucleotide sequence: TGTGCCACCAGCAGAGCAGCGGGGGGGATAGATACGCAGTATTTT. Amino acids: CATSRAAGGIDTQYF.

The chain's CDR3 is CASSLEGRIQKLFF. CDR3 coding DNA: TGTGCCAGCAGCTTGGAAGGGAGGATACAAAAACTGTTTTTT. This chain uses TRBV5-5 with TRBJ1-4, with D uncertain. From germline, CDR1 is SGHKS and CDR2 YYEKEE (reference sequence). Trimming shortened V by 0 bases and J by 9 bases, and 12 bases separated the two germline ends. The CDR3 totals 14 residues.

The rearrangement links TRBV4-2 to TRBJ2-3; 12 bases line up with TRBD2. Germline trimming cut 3 bases from V and 0 bases from J; bases unmatched to any gene: 4. Germline-derived CDR1 and CDR2 are LGHNA and YNFKEQ. The CDR3 runs 17 residues. CDR3 region: CASSQLGTSGSTDTQYF. CDR3 bases: TGTGCCAGCAGCCAGCTAGGGACTAGCGGGAGCACAGATACGCAGTATTTT.

The chain has TRBV6-5 and TRBJ2-2; D unclear. The V and J ends lost 6 bases and 3 bases respectively, with 11 bases between them. The V gene's germline CDR1 is MNHEY and CDR2 SVGAGI. CDR3 length: 14 residues. The CDR3, as DNA: TGTGCCAGCAGGCCCCAGGTTGACACCGGGGAGCTGTTTTTT. Its translation is CASRPQVDTGELFF.

V usage is TRBV10-3 and J usage is TRBJ1-2; TRBD1 agrees at 9 bases. After removal of 2 bases from V and 2 bases from J, the junction contained 6 bases not matched to a gene. The CDR3 consists of 16 residues. Per the germline V gene, CDR1 is ENHRY and CDR2 is SYGVKD. As DNA, the CDR3 is TGTGCCATCAGTGAGGCTTCCGGACAGGGGAACTATGGCTACACCTTC. It is translated as CAISEASGQGNYGYTF.

The V gene is TRBV6-6, the J gene TRBJ1-6; 11 bases are a match to TRBD1. V shed 6 bases, J shed 7 bases, and the junction held 2 bases outside the gene matches. The CDR3 length is 14 residues. The germline CDR1 and CDR2 sequences are MNHNY and SVGAGI (reference sequence). CDR3 in amino acids: CASRGQGANSPLHF. The CDR3 DNA follows: TGTGCCAGCAGAGGACAGGGGGCGAATTCACCCCTCCACTTT.

J is TRBJ1-6 and V is TRBV11-2, with 11 bases fitting TRBD1. This CDR3 contains 16 residues. The junction had 2 bases not matched to a gene; V was cut back by 1 base and J by 6 bases. Germline CDR1 and CDR2: SGHAT and FQNNGV. CDR3 nucleotides: TGTGCCAGCAGCTTAGGGACAGGGGGCACTAATTCACCCCTCCACTTT. Its translation: CASSLGTGGTNSPLHF.

This rearrangement joins TRBV13 to TRBJ2-1; TRBD2 agrees at 7 bases. The CDR3 length is 16 residues. The germline V gene encodes CDR1 PRHDT and CDR2 FYEKMQ (reference sequence). V shed 3 bases and J 8 bases; nucleotides not matched to a gene: 13. The chain's CDR3 is CASSFSGRQRGDEQFF. The DNA for the CDR3 is TGTGCCAGCAGCTTCAGTGGACGGCAGCGGGGCGATGAGCAGTTCTTC.

The chain uses TRBV4-1 and TRBJ2-3, with 8 positions matching TRBD2. In germline, CDR1 is MGHRA, CDR2 YSYEKL. The CDR3 contains 14 residues. Trimming removed 4 bases from V and 9 bases from J; junction bases left unmatched: 9. The CDR3 here is CASSPGGWRGTQYF. CDR3 sequence (DNA): TGCGCCAGCAGCCCGGGAGGGTGGCGCGGCACGCAGTATTTT.

V and J are TRBV5-1 and TRBJ2-1; a weak D match, TRBD2 (5 bases). V shed 3 bases and J shed 0 bases, with 16 bases lying between them. Germline V gives CDR1 SGHRS, CDR2 YFSETQ. CDR3 length: 17 residues. In DNA, the CDR3 is TGCGCCAGCAGCTCTGGACTTGAGGCCAGCTCCTACAATGAGCAGTTCTTC. Translated: CASSSGLEASSYNEQFF.

This chain links TRBV11-3 with TRBJ1-1; D is uncertain. The germline CDR1 and CDR2 sequences are SGHNT and YENEEA. The V end was cut by 1 base, the J end by 7 bases, with 13 bases between. The CDR3 runs to 14 residues. The CDR3 DNA sequence: TGTGCCAGCAGCTTAGTTCGGGGAAGGTTTGAAGCTTTCTTT. Translating it yields CASSLVRGRFEAFF.

This rearrangement joins TRBV4-2 to TRBJ2-4; 7 nucleotides match TRBD2. The CDR3 has 17 residues. Losses at the gene ends were 4 bases for V and 6 bases for J; bases not matched to a gene: 15. The germline gives CDR1 LGHNA, CDR2 YNFKEQ. CDR3 DNA sequence: TGTGCCAGCAGCCGCCAAAGTTCCGGGGGGTGGGGAAACATTCAGTACTTC. Amino acid sequence: CASSRQSSGGWGNIQYF.

The chain carries TRBV10-3 and TRBJ1-2; TRBD1 might be the D (5 bases). With 9 bases removed from V and 4 bases from J, the gap between germline ends came to 9 bases. The CDR3 covers 11 residues. Germline lookup yields CDR1 ENHRY and CDR2 SYGVKD. The CDR3 coding sequence is TGTGCCATGTCAGGGTCCTATGGCTACACCTTC. Translating it yields CAMSGSYGYTF.

The chain links TRBV19 to TRBJ1-2; D is perhaps TRBD1 (5 bases). The CDR3 has 13 residues. Per germline, CDR1 LNHDA and CDR2 SQIVND (reference sequence). The germline V and J ends were trimmed by 8 bases and 6 bases, with 16 bases remaining between them. The CDR3 sequence is CASRRGLTHGYTF. CDR3 DNA: TGTGCCAGTCGAAGGGGACTAACCCATGGCTACACCTTC.

V is TRBV4-3 and J is TRBJ2-1; D might be TRBD2 (6 bases). The CDR3 sequence is 15 residues long. Between the trimmed V and J ends, which lost 4 bases and 0 bases, there was a span of 10 bases. CDR1 is LGHNA and CDR2 is YSLEER in the germline V gene. The CDR3 DNA is TGCGCCAGCAGCCCCGTCGGGAGCTCCTACAATGAGCAGTTCTTC. This translates into CASSPVGSSYNEQFF.

The CDR3 region is CASSFRGAQRGYTF. The CDR3 DNA sequence: TGTGCCAGCAGTTTCCGGGGGGCGCAACGTGGCTACACCTTC. The gene calls are TRBV28 and TRBJ1-2; D is perhaps TRBD1 (6 bases). The germline V and J ends were trimmed by 3 bases and 7 bases, with 15 bases remaining between them. This CDR3 is built from 14 residues. In germline, CDR1 is MDHEN, CDR2 SYDVKM.

This clone was counted between two and nine times. The chain links TRBV30 to TRBJ1-5, with D perhaps matching TRBD1 (5 bases). Germline V gene sequence: CDR1 GTSNPN, CDR2 SVGIG (reference sequence). There are 16 residues in the CDR3. The germline V and J ends were trimmed by 0 bases and 5 bases, with 17 bases remaining between them. The CDR3: CAWSVPGAGLDQPQHF. The CDR3 DNA is TGTGCCTGGAGTGTACCGGGTGCAGGGTTGGATCAGCCCCAGCATTTT.

The rearrangement uses TRBV7-2 and TRBJ2-1; no reliable D call. This CDR3 contains 16 residues. Trimming removed 1 base from V and 6 bases from J, with 16 bases in between. Germline V gives CDR1 SGHTA, CDR2 FQGNSA. This CDR3 is CASSLDRVRHRNEQFF. CDR3 DNA: TGTGCCAGCAGCTTAGATCGGGTTCGCCACCGCAATGAGCAGTTCTTC.

The rearrangement links TRBV5-4 to TRBJ2-3; 14 nucleotides line up with TRBD2. CDR3 size: 18 residues. V dropped 4 bases and J dropped 2; count of bases not matched to a gene: 9. Germline lookup yields CDR1 SGHNT and CDR2 YYREEE (reference sequence). In DNA, the CDR3 is TGTGCCAGCAGCGGGGGGAGGGGACTAGCGGGGGACACAGATACGCAGTATTTT. As protein: CASSGGRGLAGDTDTQYF.

This clone came up a few times. The chain employs TRBV29-1 and TRBJ2-1; D perhaps matches TRBD2 (6 bases). The CDR3 totals 14 residues. Trimming shortened V by 5 bases and J by 5 bases, and 16 bases separated the two germline ends. In germline, CDR1 is SQVTM, CDR2 ANQGSEA. CDR3 sequence (DNA): TGCAGCGTTTTTTCCCGGGACTCAGACAATGAGCAGTTCTTC. Translated, it gives CSVFSRDSDNEQFF.

The J gene is TRBJ2-7, the V gene TRBV7-2; TRBD2 aligns across 12 bases. The germline CDR1 and CDR2 sequences are SGHTA and FQGNSA. The CDR3 covers 14 residues. With V trimmed by 5 bases and J by 9 bases, 8 bases remained unmatched. CDR3 sequence: CASSARTSGDRQYF. For the CDR3, the DNA is TGTGCCAGCAGCGCCCGGACTAGCGGGGACCGGCAGTACTTC.